The 10 T cell receptor beta chains listed next were all sequenced from one sample in a study of CD8 T cells in Susac syndrome. Random hexamers primed reverse transcription of about 0.5 to 1 ug RNA. A single record per CDR3 protein comes from TCRdb applying MiXCR to the immunoSEQ multiplex PCR reads. The sample lists about 150,000 distinct CDR3 sequences, nearly 97% seen once, with over 0.12% in the top ten. Material for sequencing was CD8+ T cells from PBMCs. Every receptor here comes from a human donor with multiple sclerosis.

V is TRBV20-1 and J is TRBJ1-2; D is unresolved. The V end lost 5 bases, the J end lost 8 bases, and 15 bases lay between the germline ends. Per germline, CDR1 DFQATT and CDR2 SNEGSKA (reference sequence). This CDR3 region has 12 residues. DNA of the CDR3: TGCAGTGCTCCCTTTCTAACGGGGGGCTACACCTTC. Protein: CSAPFLTGGYTF.

This clonotype was seen only once. V is TRBV29-1 and J is TRBJ1-2; 11 bases are shared with TRBD1. J lost 4 bases, V lost 0 bases, and 7 bases had no gene match. Per germline, CDR1 SQVTM and CDR2 ANQGSEA. CDR3 length equals 16 residues. CDR3 region: CSVEDRDRGVFYGYTF. The CDR3 DNA is TGCAGCGTTGAAGATCGGGACAGGGGGGTTTTCTATGGCTACACCTTC.

The rearrangement links TRBV9 to TRBJ2-1; TRBD2 matches at 10 bases. The length of the CDR3 is 16 residues. Germline CDR1 SGDLS, CDR2 YYNGEE. Germline trimming cut 4 bases from V and 2 bases from J; bases unmatched to any gene: 6. The CDR3 DNA follows: TGTGCCAGCAGCCCAAAGACTAGCGGGCCCTACAATGAGCAGTTCTTC. Protein: CASSPKTSGPYNEQFF.

The V call is TRBV27, the J call TRBJ1-1; D remains unclear. CDR1 and CDR2 from the germline V gene are MNHEY and SMNVEV (reference sequence). Trimming took 5 bases from V and 5 from J, leaving 15 bases between them. The CDR3 is 14 residues long. The CDR3 DNA sequence: TGTGCCAGCAGTGAGACGGCGAGGAATACTGAAGCTTTCTTT. Its translation is CASSETARNTEAFF.

The chain is built from TRBV7-6 and TRBJ2-2, with D unresolved. The CDR3 covers 15 residues. V shed 1 base and J shed 1 base, with 7 bases lying between them. Germline V gene data show CDR1 as SGHVS and CDR2 as FNYEAQ. CDR3 in DNA: TGTGCCAGCAGCTTAGTAGTGGGGAACACCGGGGAGCTGTTTTTT. This translates into CASSLVVGNTGELFF.

This chain connects TRBV30 to TRBJ1-3; D may be TRBD1 (5 bases). Germline CDR1 reads GTSNPN; CDR2 reads SVGIG (reference sequence). Trimming cost V 4 bases and J 2 bases, with 12 bases left between them. This CDR3 spans 14 amino acids. CDR3 in amino acids: CAWNEGFAGNTIYF. The CDR3 region has the DNA TGTGCCTGGAACGAGGGGTTTGCTGGAAACACCATATATTTT.

The V call is TRBV20-1, the J call TRBJ1-5, with D unclear. With 5 bases removed from V and 10 bases from J, the gap between germline ends came to 9 bases. The germline V gene encodes CDR1 DFQATT and CDR2 SNEGSKA (reference sequence). This CDR3 is 10 amino acids long. The CDR3 sequence is CSAVIVPQHF. The CDR3 coding sequence is TGCAGTGCTGTGATAGTTCCCCAGCATTTT.

The rearrangement uses TRBV9 and TRBJ1-2; no clear D. The CDR3 is made up of 14 amino acids. V lost 4 bases, J lost 7 bases, and 17 bases lay in between. Germline V gene sequence: CDR1 SGDLS, CDR2 YYNGEE. CDR3 sequence (DNA): TGTGCCAGCAGCCCCGACCGCCTGGGCGTTGGCTACACCTTC. This translates into CASSPDRLGVGYTF.

V is TRBV12-3 or TRBV12-4 and J is TRBJ1-1; 7 bases agree with TRBD1. This CDR3 comprises 11 residues. The J segment lost 8 bases and the V segment lost 10 bases, leaving 7 bases of the junction unmatched. CDR3 nucleotides: TGTGCCATCGGACAGGTGGAAGAAGCTTTCTTT. This translates into CAIGQVEEAFF.

This chain links TRBV27 with TRBJ2-1; D may correspond to TRBD1 or TRBD2 (5 bases each). In germline, CDR1 is MNHEY, CDR2 SMNVEV (reference sequence). Deletions cut 5 bases from V and 7 bases from J, with 12 bases between. This CDR3 is built from 13 residues. This chain's CDR3 is CASSRREWNEQFF. The CDR3, as DNA: TGTGCCAGCAGTCGCAGGGAGTGGAATGAGCAGTTCTTC.